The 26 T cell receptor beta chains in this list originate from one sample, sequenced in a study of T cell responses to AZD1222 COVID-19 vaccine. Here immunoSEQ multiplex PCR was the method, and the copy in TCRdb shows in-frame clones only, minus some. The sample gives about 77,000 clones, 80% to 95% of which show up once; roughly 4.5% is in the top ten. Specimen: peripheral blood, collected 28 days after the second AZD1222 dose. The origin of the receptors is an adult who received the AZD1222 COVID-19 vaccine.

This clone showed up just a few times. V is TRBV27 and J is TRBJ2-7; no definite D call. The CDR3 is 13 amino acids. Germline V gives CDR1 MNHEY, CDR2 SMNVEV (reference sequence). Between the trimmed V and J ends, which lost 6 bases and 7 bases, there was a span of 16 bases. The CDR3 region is CASRGLPPVEQYF. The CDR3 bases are TGTGCCAGCAGGGGCCTTCCGCCGGTAGAGCAGTACTTC.

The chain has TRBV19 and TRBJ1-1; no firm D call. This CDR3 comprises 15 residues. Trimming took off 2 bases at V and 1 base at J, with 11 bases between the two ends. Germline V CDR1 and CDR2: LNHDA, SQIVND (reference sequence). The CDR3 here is CASSISLSGNTEAFF. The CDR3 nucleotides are TGTGCCAGTAGTATAAGTCTATCAGGGAACACTGAAGCTTTCTTT.

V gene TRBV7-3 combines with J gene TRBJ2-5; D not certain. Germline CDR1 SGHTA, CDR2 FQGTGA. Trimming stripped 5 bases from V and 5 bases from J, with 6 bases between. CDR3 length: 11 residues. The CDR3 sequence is CASSQGETQYF. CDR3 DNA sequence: TGTGCCAGCAGCCAAGGGGAGACCCAGTACTTC.

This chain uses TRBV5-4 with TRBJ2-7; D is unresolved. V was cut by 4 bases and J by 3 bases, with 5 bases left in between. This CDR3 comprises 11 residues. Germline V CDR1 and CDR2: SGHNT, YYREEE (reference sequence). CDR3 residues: CASSDGYEQYF. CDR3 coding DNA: TGTGCCAGCAGCGACGGCTACGAGCAGTACTTC.

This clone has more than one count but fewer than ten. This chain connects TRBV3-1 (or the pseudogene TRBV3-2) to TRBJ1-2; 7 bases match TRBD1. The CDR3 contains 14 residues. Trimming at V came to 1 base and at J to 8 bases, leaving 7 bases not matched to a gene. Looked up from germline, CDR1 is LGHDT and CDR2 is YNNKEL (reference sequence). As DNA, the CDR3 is TGTGCCAGCAGCCAAGGCAGGGGGATAGGCGGCTACACCTTC. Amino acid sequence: CASSQGRGIGGYTF.

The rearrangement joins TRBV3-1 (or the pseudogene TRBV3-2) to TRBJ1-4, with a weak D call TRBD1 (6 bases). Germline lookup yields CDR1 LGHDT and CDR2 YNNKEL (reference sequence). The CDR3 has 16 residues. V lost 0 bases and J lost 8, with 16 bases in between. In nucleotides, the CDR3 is TGTGCCAGCAGCCAAGATGGGGCAGGGGCGGACGAAAAACTGTTTTTT. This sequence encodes CASSQDGAGADEKLFF.

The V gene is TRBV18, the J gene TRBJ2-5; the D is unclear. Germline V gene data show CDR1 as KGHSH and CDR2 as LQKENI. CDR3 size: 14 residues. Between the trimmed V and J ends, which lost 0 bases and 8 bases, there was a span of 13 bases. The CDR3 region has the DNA TGTGCCAGCTCACCACCCTCATCGCCGGAAACCCAGTACTTC. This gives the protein CASSPPSSPETQYF.

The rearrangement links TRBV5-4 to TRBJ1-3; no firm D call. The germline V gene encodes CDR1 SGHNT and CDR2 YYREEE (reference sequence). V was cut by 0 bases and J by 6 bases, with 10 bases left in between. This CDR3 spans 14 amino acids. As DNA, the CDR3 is TGTGCCAGCAGCTTGGCAGGAGGGAAAAACACCATATATTTT. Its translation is CASSLAGGKNTIYF.

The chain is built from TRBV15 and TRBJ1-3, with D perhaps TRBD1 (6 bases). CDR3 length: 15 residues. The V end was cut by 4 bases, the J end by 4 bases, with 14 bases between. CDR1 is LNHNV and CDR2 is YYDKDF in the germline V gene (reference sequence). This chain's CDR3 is CATSINRASGNTIYF. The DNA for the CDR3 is TGTGCCACCAGCATAAACAGGGCTTCGGGAAACACCATATATTTT.

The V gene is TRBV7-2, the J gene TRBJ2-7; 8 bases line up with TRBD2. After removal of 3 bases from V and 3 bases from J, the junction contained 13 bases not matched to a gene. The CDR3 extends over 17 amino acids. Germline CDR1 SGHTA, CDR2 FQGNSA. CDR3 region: CASSFRGLLADFYEQYF. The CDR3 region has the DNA TGTGCCAGCAGCTTTAGGGGGTTACTAGCGGACTTCTACGAGCAGTACTTC. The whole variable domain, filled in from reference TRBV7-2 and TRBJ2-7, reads GAGVSQSPSNKVTEKGKDVELRCDPISGHTALYWYRQSLGQGLEFLIYFQGNSAPDKSGLPSDRFSAERTGGSVSTLTIQRTQQEDSAVYLCASSFRGLLADFYEQYFGPGTRLTVT.

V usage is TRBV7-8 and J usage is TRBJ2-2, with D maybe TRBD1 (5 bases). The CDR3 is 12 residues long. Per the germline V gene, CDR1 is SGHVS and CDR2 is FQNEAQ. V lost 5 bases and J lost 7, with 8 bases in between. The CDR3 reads CASSGQGGELFF. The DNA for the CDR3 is TGTGCCAGCAGCGGGCAGGGCGGGGAGCTGTTTTTT.

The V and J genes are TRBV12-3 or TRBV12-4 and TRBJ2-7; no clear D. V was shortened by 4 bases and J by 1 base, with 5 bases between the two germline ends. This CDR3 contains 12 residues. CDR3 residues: CASSSTSYEQYF. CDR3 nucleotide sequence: TGTGCCAGCAGTTCCACTTCCTACGAGCAGTACTTC.

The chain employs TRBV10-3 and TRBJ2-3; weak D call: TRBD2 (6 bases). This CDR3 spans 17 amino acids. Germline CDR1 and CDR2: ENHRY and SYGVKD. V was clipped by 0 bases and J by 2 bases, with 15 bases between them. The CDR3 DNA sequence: TGTGCCATCAGTGAGTCCTCCAGCGGGCATAACACAGATACGCAGTATTTT. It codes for CAISESSSGHNTDTQYF.

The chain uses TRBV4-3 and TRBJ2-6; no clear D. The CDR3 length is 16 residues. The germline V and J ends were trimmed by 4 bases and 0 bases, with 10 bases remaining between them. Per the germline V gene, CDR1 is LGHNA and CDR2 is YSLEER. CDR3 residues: CASSLRPGSGANVLTF. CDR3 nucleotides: TGCGCCAGCAGCCTAAGACCCGGCTCTGGGGCCAACGTCCTGACTTTC.

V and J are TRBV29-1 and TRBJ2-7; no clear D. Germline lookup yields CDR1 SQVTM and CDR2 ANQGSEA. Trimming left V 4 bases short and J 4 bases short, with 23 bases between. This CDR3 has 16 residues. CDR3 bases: TGCAGCGTTGTATCTGACCCGTCTGGTTGGTCGTACGAGCAGTACTTC. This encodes CSVVSDPSGWSYEQYF.

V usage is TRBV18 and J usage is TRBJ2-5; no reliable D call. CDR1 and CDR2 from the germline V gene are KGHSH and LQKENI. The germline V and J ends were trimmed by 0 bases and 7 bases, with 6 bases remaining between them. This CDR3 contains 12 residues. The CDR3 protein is CASSPPFTTQYF. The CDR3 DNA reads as TGTGCCAGCTCACCACCGTTTACGACCCAGTACTTC.

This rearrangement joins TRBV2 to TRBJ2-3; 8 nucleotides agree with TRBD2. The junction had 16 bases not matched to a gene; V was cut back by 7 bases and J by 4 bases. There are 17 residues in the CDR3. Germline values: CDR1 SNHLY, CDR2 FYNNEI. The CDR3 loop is CASTRKVSGSRPDTQYF. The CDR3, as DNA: TGTGCCAGCACCAGAAAGGTCAGCGGGAGTAGGCCAGATACGCAGTATTTT.

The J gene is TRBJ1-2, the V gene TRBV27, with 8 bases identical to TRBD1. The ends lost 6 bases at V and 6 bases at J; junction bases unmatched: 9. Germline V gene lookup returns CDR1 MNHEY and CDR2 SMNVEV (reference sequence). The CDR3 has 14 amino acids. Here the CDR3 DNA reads TGTGCCAGCAGGTACTCGACAGGGGTCAATGGCTACACCTTC. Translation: CASRYSTGVNGYTF.

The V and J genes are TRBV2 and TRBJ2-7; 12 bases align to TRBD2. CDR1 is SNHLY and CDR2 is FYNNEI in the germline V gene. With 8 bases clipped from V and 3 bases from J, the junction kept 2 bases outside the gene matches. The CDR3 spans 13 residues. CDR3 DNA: TGTGCCAGCGGGACTAGCGGGCACTACGAGCAGTACTTC. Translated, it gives CASGTSGHYEQYF.

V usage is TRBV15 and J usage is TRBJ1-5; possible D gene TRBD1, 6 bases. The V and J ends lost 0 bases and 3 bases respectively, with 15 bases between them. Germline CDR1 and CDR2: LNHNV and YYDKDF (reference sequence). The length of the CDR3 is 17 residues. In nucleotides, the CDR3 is TGTGCCACCAGCAGAGATCTGGCAGGGGCGTACAATCAGCCCCAGCATTTT. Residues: CATSRDLAGAYNQPQHF.

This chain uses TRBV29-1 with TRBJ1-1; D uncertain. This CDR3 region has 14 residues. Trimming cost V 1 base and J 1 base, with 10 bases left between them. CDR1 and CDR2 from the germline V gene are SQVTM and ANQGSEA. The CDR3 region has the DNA TGCAGCGTTGAAGTTCTTCATAAGAACACTGAAGCTTTCTTT. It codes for CSVEVLHKNTEAFF. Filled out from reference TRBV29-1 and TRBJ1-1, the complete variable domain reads SAVISQKPSRDICQRGTSLTIQCQVDSQVTMMFWYRQQPGQSLTLIATANQGSEATYESGFVIDKFPISRPNLTFSTLTVSNMSPEDSSIYLCSVEVLHKNTEAFFGQGTRLTVV.

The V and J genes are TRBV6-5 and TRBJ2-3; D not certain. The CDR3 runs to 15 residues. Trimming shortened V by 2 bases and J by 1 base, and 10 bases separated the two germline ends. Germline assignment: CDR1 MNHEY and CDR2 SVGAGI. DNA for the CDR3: TGTGCCAGCAGTTACGGTCTAGGAGGCACAGATACGCAGTATTTT. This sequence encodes CASSYGLGGTDTQYF.

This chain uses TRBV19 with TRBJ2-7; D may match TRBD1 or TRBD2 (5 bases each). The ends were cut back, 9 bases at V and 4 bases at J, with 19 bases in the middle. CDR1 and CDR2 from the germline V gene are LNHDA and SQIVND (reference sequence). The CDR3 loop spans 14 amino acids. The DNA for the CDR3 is TGTGCCAGCTCACCACGATTTGGGGGTTACGAGCAGTACTTC. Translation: CASSPRFGGYEQYF.

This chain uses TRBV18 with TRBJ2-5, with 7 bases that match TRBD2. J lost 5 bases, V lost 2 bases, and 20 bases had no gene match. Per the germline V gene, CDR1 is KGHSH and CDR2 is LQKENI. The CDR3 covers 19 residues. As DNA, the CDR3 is TGTGCCAGCTCACCAACGCCTAGGTTTGAGCGGGACCCCACGGAGACCCAGTACTTC. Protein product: CASSPTPRFERDPTETQYF.

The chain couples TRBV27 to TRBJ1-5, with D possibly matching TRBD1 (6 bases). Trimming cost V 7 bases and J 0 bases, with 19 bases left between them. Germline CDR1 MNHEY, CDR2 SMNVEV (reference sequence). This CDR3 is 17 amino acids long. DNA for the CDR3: TGTGCCAGCAATCCTTCGGGACACCTTTATAGCAATCAGCCCCAGCATTTT. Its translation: CASNPSGHLYSNQPQHF.

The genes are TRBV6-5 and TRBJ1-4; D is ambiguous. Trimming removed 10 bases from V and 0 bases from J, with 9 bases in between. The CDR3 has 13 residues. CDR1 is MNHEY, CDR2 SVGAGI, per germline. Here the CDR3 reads CATRLTTNEKLFF. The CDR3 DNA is TGTGCCACCCGCCTAACAACTAATGAAAAACTGTTTTTT.